This is a list of T cell receptor beta chains from one sample in a study of T cell responses to AZD1222 COVID-19 vaccine. Profiled with immunoSEQ multiplex PCR; TCRdb holds only in-frame clones, not every one. The table has more than 150,000 clones, about 90% seen once. The input for sequencing was peripheral blood, taken on day 0 of AZD1222 vaccination. Receptors were obtained from an adult in good health. Both conserved end residues are part of each CDR3. Each record gives: D gene, V gene, J gene, clone size, CDR3 DNA, CDR3 protein. D genes are given only for firm matches. Clone size is given for some rows only: seen once, a few or many times, or a class if the clone is expanded.

TRBD1	TRBV27	TRBJ1-2	NA	TGTGCCAGCAGCCAGGGGGCGAAGTATGGCTACACCTTC	CASSQGAKYGYTF
NA	TRBV5-5	TRBJ1-2	NA	TGTGCCAGCAGCTTGGTGGGCCCCGGGAACTATGGCTACACCTTC	CASSLVGPGNYGYTF
NA	TRBV18	TRBJ2-1	NA	TGTGCCAGCTCACAGAGAGAAAATGACTACAATGAGCAGTTCTTC	CASSQRENDYNEQFF
TRBD1	TRBV9	TRBJ1-5	few	TGTGCCAGCAGCGATGGACAGGGCGCAAGCAATCAGCCCCAGCATTTT	CASSDGQGASNQPQHF
NA	TRBV28	TRBJ2-1	once	TGTGCCAGCAGTTTACTGAACAATGAGCAGTTCTTC	CASSLLNNEQFF
TRBD2	TRBV4-3	TRBJ2-7	once	TGCGCCAGCAGCCAAGATCATACTAGCGGGGGAGGCGAGCAGTACTTC	CASSQDHTSGGGEQYF
NA	TRBV30	TRBJ1-1	NA	TGTGCCTGGATCGGGTGGACTGAAGCTTTCTTT	CAWIGWTEAFF
NA	TRBV4-3	TRBJ1-2	NA	TGCGCCAGCAGCCAAGTAAGAGGATCTGGCTACACCTTC	CASSQVRGSGYTF
TRBD1	TRBV29-1	TRBJ1-2	few	TGCAGCGTTACACAGGGGGGGTTCGATGGCTACACCTTC	CSVTQGGFDGYTF
TRBD1	TRBV9	TRBJ2-7	once	TGTGCCAGCAGCCTTGGGGACAGGGCTTACGAGCAGTACTTC	CASSLGDRAYEQYF
NA	TRBV5-1	TRBJ2-7	NA	TGCGCCAGCAGCTTGGTAGTGGGAGTGGGCTACGAGCAGTACTTC	CASSLVVGVGYEQYF
NA	TRBV19	TRBJ2-2	NA	TGTGCCAGTAGGGTCCCAGCTGGAGGGGAGCTGTTTTTT	CASRVPAGGELFF
NA	TRBV7-9	TRBJ2-2	NA	TGTGCCAGCAGCTTACAGGGATGGACTTCTGGGGAGCTGTTTTTT	CASSLQGWTSGELFF
NA	TRBV11-3	TRBJ2-7	few	TGTGCCAGCAGCAAAGCGGGCGAGCAGTACTTC	CASSKAGEQYF
NA	TRBV7-9	TRBJ2-1	NA	TGTGCCAGCAGCTTACCCCCGGGCACCTACAATGAGCAGTTCTTC	CASSLPPGTYNEQFF
NA	TRBV10-2	TRBJ1-5	NA	TGCGCCAGCGTCGATCTCCTTCAACAGCCCCAGCATTTT	CASVDLLQQPQHF
TRBD2	TRBV19	TRBJ2-2	NA	TGTGCCAGTACAACTAGCGCTAACACCGGGGAGCTGTTTTTT	CASTTSANTGELFF
NA	TRBV5-4	TRBJ2-4	once	TGTGCCAGCAGCGGCCGGGACTCCCAAGGGACGCAACTAGCCAAAAACATTCAGTACTTC	CASSGRDSQGTQLAKNIQYF
NA	TRBV12-5	TRBJ2-1	few	TGTGCTAGTGGTTCACAGGGTTCCTACAATGAGCAGTTCTTC	CASGSQGSYNEQFF
TRBD1	TRBV6-2/TRBV6-3	TRBJ1-3	NA	TGTGCCAGCAGTTCCCCGGGACAGAACCCCACCATATATTTT	CASSSPGQNPTIYF
NA	TRBV7-9	TRBJ2-2	once	TGTGCCAGCAGCTTAGCGGGGGTAACCGGGGAGCTGTTTTTT	CASSLAGVTGELFF
NA	TRBV18	TRBJ1-2	NA	TGTGCCAGCTCACCAGGTTCTTCAGGTGGCTACACCTTC	CASSPGSSGGYTF
NA	TRBV9	TRBJ1-4	NA	TGTGCCAGCAGCGTCGAAGGGGGGAAAACTTCGTCAGGAGAAAAACTGTTTTTT	CASSVEGGKTSSGEKLFF
NA	TRBV5-1	TRBJ1-4	NA	TGCGCCAGCAGCCCCCAGTCAGGAGATGAAAAACTGTTTTTT	CASSPQSGDEKLFF
NA	TRBV5-1	TRBJ2-7	NA	TGCGCCAGCAGCCAGACAGGTGCCTACGAGCAGTACTTC	CASSQTGAYEQYF
NA	TRBV12-5	TRBJ1-1	once	TGTGCTAGTGCCTTAGGGCGGGGGGAAGGTACTGAAGCTTTCTTT	CASALGRGEGTEAFF
NA	TRBV10-3	TRBJ1-1	NA	TGTGCCATCTGGAGCCAGGCGAACACTGAAGCTTTCTTT	CAIWSQANTEAFF
NA	TRBV11-1	TRBJ1-2	NA	TGTGCCAGCAGCCCTCAACCCGGGACATCCCATGGCTACACCTTC	CASSPQPGTSHGYTF
NA	TRBV29-1	TRBJ1-5	few	TGCAGCTCATGGGGGCAACGGGACGCCCATAATCAGCCCCAGCATTTT	CSSWGQRDAHNQPQHF
NA	TRBV9	TRBJ1-2	NA	TGTGCCAGCAGCCTACCTGGGGCCGCACCCGTTTGCTTC	CASSLPGAAPVCF
NA	TRBV5-4	TRBJ1-2	once	TGTGCCAGCAGCTTTCATCAGGGAGCTAACTATGGCTACACCTTC	CASSFHQGANYGYTF